This T cell receptor (beta chain) originates from a study of shared clonotypes between healthy human individuals. The data were produced by immunoSEQ multiplex PCR, yet TCRdb's version contains in-frame clones alone and is incomplete. The sample yields around 700,000 clones, 92% seen once. The V end lost 4 bases, the J end lost 4 bases, and 7 bases lay between the germline ends. There are 13 residues in the CDR3. Germline values: CDR1 SEHNR, CDR2 FQNEAQ (reference sequence). Comments on this clone: The same CDR3 arises from other DNA sequences in this sample as well.

As defined, naive CD8 cells were CD45RO-negative and positively selected for CCR7, with terminally differentiated effector memory CD45RA+ cells excluded. The sample consisted of naive CD8+ T cells sorted from blood. V usage is TRBV7-9 and J usage is TRBJ2-2; no firm D call. The receptor's source is a man aged 25-45 years in good health. CDR3 in DNA: TGTGCCAGCAGCTCCCCGCTCACCGGGGAGCTGTTTTTT. Translation gives CASSSPLTGELFF.